These 31 T cell receptor beta chains share one sample of origin, sequenced in a study of shared clonotypes between healthy human individuals. The repertoire was sequenced with immunoSEQ multiplex PCR; TCRdb's copy has only in-frame clones and lacks some. The table lists around 2.5 million clones, roughly 93% of them singletons. The sample was naive CD4+ T cells from PBMCs. The sample's subset: CD45RA+ positively selected. Receptor source: a man between 18 and 35 years old in good health. Some clones in this sample may be carry-over from other donors' samples.

The chain links TRBV19 to TRBJ2-3; D call uncertain. The CDR3 runs to 17 residues. The V gene's germline CDR1 is LNHDA and CDR2 SQIVND (reference sequence). Trimming took off 6 bases at V and 6 bases at J, with 25 bases between the two ends. For the CDR3, the DNA is TGTGCCAGTAGGCGTCCTGGTGAAGCCAAGGGTACGGATACGCAGTATTTT. The encoded protein is CASRRPGEAKGTDTQYF.

The chain employs TRBV5-1 and TRBJ2-5; no clear D. V gave up 3 bases and J gave up 2 bases, with 8 bases separating them. Germline lookup yields CDR1 SGHRS and CDR2 YFSETQ. There are 13 residues in the CDR3. The CDR3 loop is CASSSDEQETQYF. CDR3 nucleotide sequence: TGCGCCAGCAGCTCCGACGAGCAAGAGACCCAGTACTTC.

The V gene is TRBV5-4, the J gene TRBJ1-1; D not resolved. CDR1 is SGHNT, CDR2 YYREEE, per germline (reference sequence). This CDR3 region has 13 residues. Deletions cut 1 base from V and 1 base from J, with 5 bases between. CDR3 sequence (DNA): TGTGCCAGCAGCTTGTACTCGAACACTGAAGCTTTCTTT. Residues: CASSLYSNTEAFF.

Regarding this clone: This CDR3 is also generated by other DNA sequences in the sample. This sequence joins TRBV28 and TRBJ1-1, with D possibly matching TRBD1 (6 bases). V lost 6 bases and J 1 base, leaving 9 bases between the germline ends. The CDR3 is made up of 13 amino acids. Germline assignment: CDR1 MDHEN and CDR2 SYDVKM. Here the CDR3 DNA reads TGTGCCAGCAGCCTGGACAGGAACACTGAAGCTTTCTTT. This encodes CASSLDRNTEAFF.

The rearrangement uses TRBV7-9 and TRBJ2-7; 12 bases line up with TRBD2. The CDR3 loop spans 19 amino acids. Losses at the gene ends were 2 bases for V and 0 bases for J; bases not matched to a gene: 11. Germline CDR1 SEHNR, CDR2 FQNEAQ (reference sequence). In DNA form, the CDR3 reads TGTGCCAGCAGCTTACAACCGGGACTAGCGGGTTCTTCCTCCTACGAGCAGTACTTC. This encodes CASSLQPGLAGSSSYEQYF.

The gene calls are TRBV28 and TRBJ2-3, with 7 positions matching TRBD1. V trimming: 5 bases; J trimming: 8 bases; junction bases outside the gene matches: 13. CDR1 MDHEN and CDR2 SYDVKM come from the germline V gene. This CDR3 comprises 15 residues. CDR3 bases: TGTGCCAGCAGTCAGACAGGGTCAGTCGGTGGTACGCAGTATTTT. Protein: CASSQTGSVGGTQYF.

In regard to this clone: The sample carries other DNA sequences with the same CDR3. The CDR3 here is CASSYYRGTEAFF. In DNA, the CDR3 is TGTGCCAGCAGTTACTACAGGGGAACTGAAGCTTTCTTT. The V and J genes are TRBV6-6 and TRBJ1-1, with 7 bases fitting TRBD1. From germline, CDR1 is MNHNY and CDR2 SVGAGI (reference sequence). This CDR3 is built from 13 residues. V gave up 1 base and J gave up 5 bases; unmatched junction bases: 1.

The chain employs TRBV5-6 and TRBJ2-4, with D perhaps matching TRBD2 (7 bases). CDR3 length: 15 amino acids. V was cut by 2 bases and J by 7 bases, with 16 bases left in between. Germline V gives CDR1 SGHDT, CDR2 YYEEEE. The CDR3 spells CASSLVGGPGNIQYF. The DNA for the CDR3 is TGTGCCAGCAGCTTAGTGGGGGGGCCCGGGAACATTCAGTACTTC.

The chain is built from TRBV4-1 and TRBJ2-5; the D gene could be TRBD1 or TRBD2 (5 bases each). With 0 bases removed from V and 6 bases from J, the gap between germline ends came to 11 bases. This CDR3 spans 14 amino acids. Germline V CDR1 and CDR2: MGHRA, YSYEKL. The CDR3 coding sequence is TGCGCCAGCAGCCAAGATATCGGGACGAAGACCCAGTACTTC. It codes for CASSQDIGTKTQYF.

This chain uses TRBV5-4 with TRBJ1-3; D perhaps matches TRBD1 (6 bases). This CDR3 comprises 15 residues. V lost 4 bases and J 4 bases, leaving 15 bases between the germline ends. The germline V gene has CDR1 SGHNT and CDR2 YYREEE (reference sequence). The CDR3 reads CASSPGGGTGNTIYF. The CDR3 nucleotides are TGTGCCAGCAGCCCGGGGGGCGGGACCGGAAACACCATATATTTT. The full variable domain, with the rest looked up from reference TRBV5-4 and TRBJ1-3, is ETGVTQSPTHLIKTRGQQVTLRCSSQSGHNTVSWYQQALGQGPQFIFQYYREEENGRGNFPPRFSGLQFPNYSSELNVNALELDDSALYLCASSPGGGTGNTIYFGEGSWLTVV.

The chain links TRBV6-6 to TRBJ2-7; tentatively, D is TRBD2 (5 bases). Trimming shortened V by 7 bases and J by 2 bases, and 12 bases separated the two germline ends. The CDR3 is 13 amino acids. Germline CDR1 reads MNHNY; CDR2 reads SVGAGI (reference sequence). The CDR3 sequence is CASIRGDPYEQYF. As DNA, the CDR3 is TGTGCCAGCATTCGGGGAGACCCCTACGAGCAGTACTTC.

Note on this clone: This same CDR3 is encoded by further DNA sequences in the sample. The gene calls are TRBV28 and TRBJ2-5, with a possible D match to TRBD1 (5 bases). Trimming left V 4 bases short and J 4 bases short, with 10 bases between. In germline, CDR1 is MDHEN, CDR2 SYDVKM. The CDR3 is 13 amino acids. CDR3 sequence (DNA): TGTGCCAGCAGTTCCGGCCAGGGAGAGACCCAGTACTTC. Encoded protein: CASSSGQGETQYF.

The chain recombines TRBV28 with TRBJ1-5; a weak D match, TRBD1 (5 bases). The germline V gene encodes CDR1 MDHEN and CDR2 SYDVKM. The CDR3 is made up of 19 amino acids. V was trimmed by 1 base and J by 0 bases, leaving 19 bases between them. CDR3 bases: TGTGCCAGCAGTTTATTCTTCAGCCGGGACCCTAATAGCAATCAGCCCCAGCATTTT. Translation gives CASSLFFSRDPNSNQPQHF.

This clone was seen more than once but under ten times. This specimen includes other DNA sequences encoding the same CDR3. The chain joins TRBV28 to TRBJ1-1; D remains ambiguous. CDR1 and CDR2 (germline): MDHEN, SYDVKM. Deletions cut 6 bases from V and 0 bases from J, with 5 bases between. This CDR3 has 12 amino acids. The CDR3 coding sequence is TGTGCCAGCAGACTCCTGAACACTGAAGCTTTCTTT. Protein: CASRLLNTEAFF.

The chain employs TRBV11-2 and TRBJ2-5, with 7 bases identical to TRBD2. The CDR3 consists of 16 residues. The germline V gene encodes CDR1 SGHAT and CDR2 FQNNGV. Trimming at V came to 5 bases and at J to 4 bases, leaving 13 bases not matched to a gene. The CDR3 bases are TGTGCCAGCAGCCCGACCCTACTAGCGAGGGGAGAGACCCAGTACTTC. Translation: CASSPTLLARGETQYF.

J is TRBJ2-1 and V is TRBV11-3, with 7 nucleotides matching TRBD2. This CDR3 has 14 residues. After removal of 1 base from V and 5 bases from J, the junction contained 2 bases not matched to a gene. Germline V lookup: CDR1 SGHNT, CDR2 YENEEA. The DNA for the CDR3 is TGTGCCAGCAGCTTAGGAGGGACTAACAATGAGCAGTTCTTC. Its translation is CASSLGGTNNEQFF. The entire variable domain, with the rest obtained from reference TRBV11-3 and TRBJ2-1, is as follows: EAGVVQSPRYKIIEKKQPVAFWCNPISGHNTLYWYLQNLGQGPELLIRYENEEAVDDSQLPKDRFSAERLKGVDSTLKIQPAELGDSAVYLCASSLGGTNNEQFFGPGTRLTVL.

The J gene is TRBJ2-5, the V gene TRBV2; 7 nucleotides agree with TRBD1. CDR3 length: 13 amino acids. The junction had 7 bases not matched to a gene; V was cut back by 7 bases and J by 5 bases. Looked up from germline, CDR1 is SNHLY and CDR2 is FYNNEI. CDR3 loop: CASTPQGWETQYF. CDR3 in DNA: TGTGCCAGCACCCCACAGGGGTGGGAGACCCAGTACTTC. The full variable domain, its missing parts supplied by reference TRBV2 and TRBJ2-5, is EPEVTQTPSHQVTQMGQEVILRCVPISNHLYFYWYRQILGQKVEFLVSFYNNEISEKSEIFDDQFSVERPDGSNFTLKIRSTKLEDSAMYFCASTPQGWETQYFGPGTRLLVL.

The chain recombines TRBV6-6 with TRBJ1-5; 7 bases line up with TRBD1. V lost 5 bases to trimming and J lost 4 bases; unmatched junction nucleotides: 11. This CDR3 is built from 16 residues. Germline V lookup: CDR1 MNHNY, CDR2 SVGAGI (reference sequence). CDR3 bases: TGTGCCAGCAGTAAAACCGGGACAGCAAAAAATCAGCCCCAGCATTTT. This sequence encodes CASSKTGTAKNQPQHF.

The count of this clone is one. The chain employs TRBV9 and TRBJ2-1, with no clear D. The germline V and J ends were trimmed by 0 bases and 2 bases, with 12 bases remaining between them. Germline V lookup: CDR1 SGDLS, CDR2 YYNGEE. The CDR3 consists of 16 residues. The CDR3 nucleotides are TGTGCCAGCAGCGTAGTCGGCGGCACCCCCTACAATGAGCAGTTCTTC. Translating it yields CASSVVGGTPYNEQFF.

The chain recombines TRBV5-1 with TRBJ2-5; 12 nucleotides line up with TRBD2. The J segment lost 5 bases and the V segment lost 3 bases, leaving 11 bases of the junction unmatched. Looked up from germline, CDR1 is SGHRS and CDR2 is YFSETQ. The CDR3 runs 17 residues. CDR3 sequence: CASSWALLAGGLETQYF. CDR3 DNA sequence: TGCGCCAGCAGCTGGGCTCTACTAGCGGGAGGCCTGGAGACCCAGTACTTC.

J is TRBJ2-1 and V is TRBV15; tentative D call: TRBD2 (6 bases). The CDR3 spans 17 residues. The germline V and J ends were trimmed by 2 bases and 1 base, with 15 bases remaining between them. Per germline, CDR1 LNHNV and CDR2 YYDKDF (reference sequence). CDR3 protein: CATSRMRGGASYNEQFF. In DNA, the CDR3 is TGTGCCACCAGCAGAATGAGGGGCGGGGCGTCCTACAATGAGCAGTTCTTC.

The rearrangement joins TRBV30 to TRBJ1-3, with a possible D match to TRBD1 (6 bases). The V end was cut by 5 bases, the J end by 0 bases, with 14 bases between. CDR3 size: 15 residues. The germline V gene encodes CDR1 GTSNPN and CDR2 SVGIG (reference sequence). The CDR3 nucleotides read TGTGCCTGGTCTAGACAGGTTTTCTCTGGAAACACCATATATTTT. The encoded protein is CAWSRQVFSGNTIYF.

The V call is TRBV9, the J call TRBJ2-3, with D uncertain. The V end was cut by 6 bases, the J end by 2 bases, with 13 bases between. This CDR3 has 14 amino acids. Germline CDR1 is SGDLS and CDR2 is YYNGEE. The CDR3 DNA reads TGTGCCAGCACCATCGACCTCCTCACAGATACGCAGTATTTT. Translation gives CASTIDLLTDTQYF. Supplemented by reference TRBV9 and TRBJ2-3, the full variable domain reads DSGVTQTPKHLITATGQRVTLRCSPRSGDLSVYWYQQSLDQGLQFLIQYYNGEERAKGNILERFSAQQFPDLHSELNLSSLELGDSALYFCASTIDLLTDTQYFGPGTRLTVL.

This clone was seen once. The chain uses TRBV7-9 and TRBJ2-3; D perhaps matches TRBD2 (6 bases). The CDR3 spans 13 residues. Per the germline V gene, CDR1 is SEHNR and CDR2 is FQNEAQ (reference sequence). With 6 bases removed from V and 5 bases from J, the gap between germline ends came to 12 bases. CDR3 sequence (DNA): TGTGCCAGCAGGGTCACCGGGGGAGATACGCAGTATTTT. This encodes CASRVTGGDTQYF.

The chain links TRBV28 to TRBJ2-3; 8 bases are shared with TRBD1. This CDR3 contains 15 residues. Looked up from germline, CDR1 is MDHEN and CDR2 is SYDVKM. The V gene end was trimmed by 5 bases and the J gene end by 11 bases; junction bases not matched to a gene: 15. CDR3 DNA sequence: TGTGCCAGCAGTGCCTTGGGACAGGATCTAGGAAAGCAGTATTTT. This codes for CASSALGQDLGKQYF.

V and J are TRBV4-1 and TRBJ2-6, with D perhaps matching TRBD2 (6 bases). V dropped 1 base and J dropped 2 bases, with 12 bases sitting between them. Germline V gene data show CDR1 as MGHRA and CDR2 as YSYEKL. The CDR3 is 17 residues long. The CDR3 spells CASSQGRAITGANVLTF. The DNA of the CDR3 is TGCGCCAGCAGCCAAGGGAGGGCTATTACTGGGGCCAACGTCCTGACTTTC.

This chain links TRBV10-3 with TRBJ1-1, with 10 bases aligning to TRBD1. V lost 6 bases, J lost 4 bases, and 11 bases stayed unmatched. CDR1 and CDR2 from the germline V gene are ENHRY and SYGVKD. This CDR3 has 16 amino acids. Here the CDR3 DNA reads TGTGCCATCAGGGAACGGGACAGGGGATACAGCACTGAAGCTTTCTTT. As protein: CAIRERDRGYSTEAFF.

This chain joins TRBV30 and TRBJ2-3; 10 bases match TRBD2. Germline-derived CDR1 and CDR2 are GTSNPN and SVGIG (reference sequence). The CDR3 contains 18 residues. The V segment lost 3 bases and the J segment 0 bases; nucleotides outside the gene matches: 12. The CDR3 is CAWRKLAGTQGSTDTQYF. CDR3 DNA sequence: TGTGCCTGGAGAAAACTAGCGGGAACTCAGGGTAGCACAGATACGCAGTATTTT.

This clone was counted once. This chain joins TRBV4-1 and TRBJ1-6; tentative D call: TRBD1 (6 bases). The CDR3 is 15 residues long. V was clipped by 0 bases and J by 7 bases, with 10 bases between them. CDR1 and CDR2 from the germline V gene are MGHRA and YSYEKL. Here the CDR3 reads CASSQDDRRNSPLHF. As DNA, the CDR3 is TGCGCCAGCAGCCAAGACGACAGGCGGAATTCACCCCTCCACTTT.

This rearrangement joins TRBV28 to TRBJ1-5; possible D gene TRBD1, 5 bases. Germline V gene data show CDR1 as MDHEN and CDR2 as SYDVKM. Trimming removed 5 bases at V and 3 bases at J, with 20 bases between. This CDR3 has 17 amino acids. The CDR3 sequence is CASSNYTGARVNQPQHF. The CDR3 DNA reads as TGTGCCAGCAGTAACTATACTGGGGCCAGGGTCAATCAGCCCCAGCATTTT.

J is TRBJ2-1 and V is TRBV9, with 7 bases identical to TRBD2. The length of the CDR3 is 15 residues. Germline values: CDR1 SGDLS, CDR2 YYNGEE. The trim removed 0 bases at V and 8 bases at J, leaving 8 bases unmatched. In nucleotides, the CDR3 is TGTGCCAGCAGCGTAGCTAGCGGCCTTGCGGATGAGCAGTTCTTC. Translated: CASSVASGLADEQFF.